Below are 17 T cell receptor beta chains sequenced from a single sample in a study of CD8 T cells in ankylosing spondylitis. These receptors have no known antigen. TCRdb re-analysed the 5' RACE reads in MiXCR, keeping a single row per CDR3 protein. The repertoire holds more than 300,000 distinct CDR3 sequences, roughly 8% seen once, with roughly 15% in the top ten. General observations from the study: Blood of patients with ankylosing spondylitis appeared to be characterized by a TCR beta motif of several highly homologous variants.

The specimen sequenced was blood, either unsorted or a sorted T cell fraction (not recorded which). The receptors shown here come from a male donor with ankylosing spondylitis.

This clonotype was recorded many times. The chain carries TRBV27 and TRBJ2-7; a weak D match, TRBD1 (6 bases). CDR3 length: 16 amino acids. From germline, CDR1 is MNHEY and CDR2 SMNVEV (reference sequence). V was shortened by 11 bases and J by 2 bases, with 25 bases between the two germline ends. Here the CDR3 DNA reads TGTGCCGCCCTAAGACAGATCAGACCAGGGGCCTACGAGCAGTACTTC. Translation gives CAALRQIRPGAYEQYF.

This clonotype was found many times. This CDR3 reads CASSSFRSMNTEAFF. CDR3 bases: TGTGCCAGCAGCTCATTCAGGAGCATGAACACTGAAGCTTTCTTT. The V gene is TRBV7-9, the J gene TRBJ1-1; the D is unclear. Germline V gives CDR1 SEHNR, CDR2 FQNEAQ (reference sequence). Trimming shortened V by 4 bases and J by 0 bases, and 12 bases separated the two germline ends. The length of the CDR3 is 15 residues.

The gene calls are TRBV12-3 or TRBV12-4 and TRBJ2-7, with 7 bases matching TRBD1. With V trimmed by 7 bases and J by 4 bases, 10 bases remained unmatched. This CDR3 is built from 14 residues. The CDR3 region is CASNSGTARYEQYF. CDR3 in DNA: TGTGCCAGCAATTCAGGGACAGCTCGGTACGAGCAGTACTTC.

This clonotype turned up a few times. This chain joins TRBV24-1 and TRBJ2-7; 7 bases agree with TRBD1. The CDR3 runs to 16 residues. Per germline, CDR1 KGHDR and CDR2 SFDVKD. V dropped 11 bases and J dropped 3; count of bases not matched to a gene: 18. CDR3: CAIHPLPDRRYYEQYF. The CDR3 DNA sequence: TGTGCCATCCACCCTCTTCCGGACAGGCGATACTACGAGCAGTACTTC.

The chain combines TRBV20-1 with TRBJ2-4, with 8 nucleotides matching TRBD2. Losses at the gene ends were 6 bases for V and 1 base for J; bases not matched to a gene: 5. Germline CDR1 DFQATT, CDR2 SNEGSKA (reference sequence). The CDR3 loop spans 14 amino acids. The CDR3 loop is CSAGLVNAKNIQYF. CDR3 nucleotide sequence: TGCAGTGCGGGACTAGTGAACGCCAAAAACATTCAGTACTTC.

In this sample, this clonotype turned up many times. DNA of the CDR3: TGCAGCGTTGAAGGGCTTGCCAGGAGTGAGCAGTTCTTC. Translation gives CSVEGLARSEQFF. This chain uses TRBV29-1 with TRBJ2-1; D is unresolved. The CDR3 is 13 residues long. V dropped 1 base and J dropped 9 bases, with 13 bases sitting between them. Germline V gene data show CDR1 as SQVTM and CDR2 as ANQGSEA.

The rearrangement uses TRBV24-1 and TRBJ2-3; TRBD2 matches at 11 bases. The J segment lost 5 bases and the V segment lost 7 bases, leaving 4 bases of the junction unmatched. CDR3 size: 14 residues. Per the germline V gene, CDR1 is KGHDR and CDR2 is SFDVKD. This chain's CDR3 is CATRTSGRGDTQYF. The CDR3 DNA follows: TGTGCCACCAGAACTAGCGGGAGAGGAGATACGCAGTATTTT.

A few counts support this clonotype. The chain links TRBV5-1 to TRBJ2-1; D unresolved. Germline V gene sequence: CDR1 SGHRS, CDR2 YFSETQ. V lost 3 bases and J 6 bases, leaving 25 bases between the germline ends. This CDR3 contains 18 residues. CDR3 coding DNA: TGCGCCAGCAGCTCTTTTCAATTAAAGGACCAGTGGCGCAATGAGCAGTTCTTC. Its translation: CASSSFQLKDQWRNEQFF.

This clonotype was counted a few times. The chain employs TRBV28 and TRBJ2-5; 9 positions match TRBD2. CDR1 and CDR2 (germline): MDHEN, SYDVKM. The CDR3 is 11 amino acids. Germline trimming cut 11 bases from V and 7 bases from J; bases unmatched to any gene: 5. CDR3 sequence reads: CASRGGWTQYF. CDR3 DNA sequence: TGTGCCTCGCGGGGGGGATGGACCCAGTACTTC.

Ten or more counts support this clonotype. This chain joins TRBV29-1 and TRBJ2-3; D ambiguous. The V gene lost 1 base and the J gene lost 1 base, with 6 bases spanning the gap. The CDR3 runs to 13 residues. Germline lookup yields CDR1 SQVTM and CDR2 ANQGSEA. Written as DNA, the CDR3 is TGCAGCGTTGAAGTCGTGGGCACAGATACGCAGTATTTT. Translating gives CSVEVVGTDTQYF.

V gene TRBV7-2 combines with J gene TRBJ1-3; TRBD1 might be the D (5 bases). There are 14 residues in the CDR3. Trimming took 5 bases from V and 0 from J, leaving 8 bases between them. Germline CDR1 and CDR2: SGHTA and FQGNSA. CDR3 protein: CASSVDSSGNTIYF. CDR3 in DNA: TGTGCCAGCAGCGTCGACAGCTCTGGAAACACCATATATTTT. The entire variable domain, with the rest obtained from reference TRBV7-2 and TRBJ1-3, is as follows: GAGVSQSPSNKVTEKGKDVELRCDPISGHTALYWYRQSLGQGLEFLIYFQGNSAPDKSGLPSDRFSAERTGGSVSTLTIQRTQQEDSAVYLCASSVDSSGNTIYFGEGSWLTVV.

The V call is TRBV29-1, the J call TRBJ2-7; TRBD1 matches 9 bases. J lost 4 bases, V lost 6 bases, and 7 bases had no gene match. The CDR3 has 13 amino acids. Germline loops: CDR1 SQVTM, CDR2 ANQGSEA. The CDR3 DNA follows: TGCAGCGTGCAAGGACAGGGGAGTTACGAGCAGTACTTC. Translating it yields CSVQGQGSYEQYF.

The sample holds many counts of this clonotype. This chain connects TRBV29-1 to TRBJ2-7, with D tentatively TRBD1 (6 bases). Germline CDR1 is SQVTM and CDR2 is ANQGSEA. This CDR3 has 14 amino acids. The germline V and J ends were trimmed by 4 bases and 1 base, with 14 bases remaining between them. The CDR3 here is CSVGAGVSSYEQYF. In DNA form, the CDR3 reads TGCAGCGTTGGGGCAGGGGTTTCGTCCTACGAGCAGTACTTC.

This clonotype has only a few counts. The chain combines TRBV29-1 with TRBJ2-7; 14 bases line up with TRBD2. V shed 5 bases and J 4 bases; nucleotides not matched to a gene: 4. Germline V gene lookup returns CDR1 SQVTM and CDR2 ANQGSEA. The CDR3 is made up of 14 amino acids. CDR3 DNA sequence: TGCAGCGTTCAGGGACTAGCGGGAGAATACGAGCAGTACTTC. Its translation is CSVQGLAGEYEQYF.

Only a few counts were recorded for this clonotype. J is TRBJ2-1 and V is TRBV20-1; the D is unclear. The CDR3 covers 15 residues. V lost 3 bases, J lost 0 bases, and 12 bases lay in between. Germline CDR1 reads DFQATT; CDR2 reads SNEGSKA (reference sequence). For the CDR3, the DNA is TGCAGTGCTAGCGAACAGACCAACTCCTACAATGAGCAGTTCTTC. Translated: CSASEQTNSYNEQFF.

This clonotype has at least ten counts. V usage is TRBV19 and J usage is TRBJ2-1; 7 nucleotides line up with TRBD1. Looked up from germline, CDR1 is LNHDA and CDR2 is SQIVND (reference sequence). The CDR3 consists of 12 residues. J lost 11 bases, V lost 7 bases, and 8 bases had no gene match. This CDR3 is CASKETGSQQFF. The DNA for the CDR3 is TGTGCCAGTAAGGAGACAGGGTCTCAGCAGTTCTTC.

This rearrangement joins TRBV5-1 to TRBJ2-1; 7 bases align to TRBD2. The CDR3 runs 14 residues. V lost 4 bases and J lost 4; bases outside the gene matches: 5. Germline assignment: CDR1 SGHRS and CDR2 YFSETQ. CDR3 residues: CASSPGAGYNEQFF. The CDR3 region has the DNA TGCGCCAGCAGCCCGGGAGCGGGGTACAATGAGCAGTTCTTC.